These 7 T cell receptor beta chains were all obtained from the same sample, sequenced in a study of control samples from healthy donors and cancer patients. The method was immunoSEQ multiplex PCR; TCRdb's version includes in-frame clones alone and lacks a portion of them. The repertoire holds about 98,000 clones, with about 91% as singletons. Material for sequencing was blood. The receptor source for this set is a young woman in good health.

This chain joins TRBV18 and TRBJ2-4; 8 bases are a match to TRBD1. Germline V gene lookup returns CDR1 KGHSH and CDR2 LQKENI. V gave up 0 bases and J gave up 4 bases; unmatched junction bases: 5. This CDR3 is 16 amino acids long. CDR3 sequence (DNA): TGTGCCAGCTCACCACCGGGCAGGGGGCGGAAAAACATTCAGTACTTC. Its translation: CASSPPGRGRKNIQYF. Full variable domain (outside the CDR3, taken from reference TRBV18 and TRBJ2-4): NAGVMQNPRHLVRRRGQEARLRCSPMKGHSHVYWYRQLPEEGLKFMVYLQKENIIDESGMPKERFSAEFPKEGPSILRIQQVVRGDSAAYFCASSPPGRGRKNIQYFGAGTRLSVL.

This chain joins TRBV27 and TRBJ2-5; possibly TRBD1 or TRBD2 for D (5 bases each). This CDR3 contains 15 residues. Deletions cut 5 bases from V and 4 bases from J, with 17 bases between. Germline V gene data show CDR1 as MNHEY and CDR2 as SMNVEV (reference sequence). In nucleotides, the CDR3 is TGTGCCAGCAGTCCCTACGAGGGGATACGAGAGACCCAGTACTTC. It codes for CASSPYEGIRETQYF.

V gene TRBV6-5 combines with J gene TRBJ1-2, with D perhaps matching TRBD1 (5 bases). The CDR3 is 14 residues long. Trimming left V 6 bases short and J 5 bases short, with 16 bases between. Germline assignment: CDR1 MNHEY and CDR2 SVGAGI. The CDR3 here is CASSPGTVRYGYTF. In DNA, the CDR3 is TGTGCCAGCAGCCCAGGGACTGTTAGATATGGCTACACCTTC.

The genes are TRBV10-3 and TRBJ1-5; no clear D gene. With 5 bases removed from V and 4 bases from J, the gap between germline ends came to 9 bases. The CDR3 contains 13 residues. Germline lookup yields CDR1 ENHRY and CDR2 SYGVKD. The CDR3 is CAISRAGNQPQHF. DNA of the CDR3: TGTGCCATCAGTCGAGCGGGGAATCAGCCCCAGCATTTT.

This clone was seen only once. The CDR3 reads CAISEGGYGYTF. In DNA form, the CDR3 reads TGTGCCATCAGTGAGGGGGGCTATGGCTACACCTTC. The rearrangement links TRBV10-3 to TRBJ1-2; tentative D call: TRBD1 (5 bases). Germline lookup yields CDR1 ENHRY and CDR2 SYGVKD. This CDR3 region has 12 residues. V was clipped by 2 bases and J by 4 bases, with 5 bases between them.

This clone was observed a single time. The chain uses TRBV11-1 and TRBJ2-3; a possible D gene is TRBD2 (6 bases). V was shortened by 1 base and J by 2 bases, with 10 bases between the two germline ends. The CDR3 is 15 residues long. Germline V gene lookup returns CDR1 SGHAT and CDR2 FQDESV (reference sequence). CDR3 nucleotides: TGTGCCAGCAGCTTAGGGGGGGAGTACACAGATACGCAGTATTTT. Its protein is CASSLGGEYTDTQYF.

The CDR3, as DNA: TGTGCCAGCAGCTGGGGACTAGAAGTCTACGAGCAGTACTTC. Residues: CASSWGLEVYEQYF. This rearrangement joins TRBV5-4 to TRBJ2-7; 8 nucleotides match TRBD2. The CDR3 is 14 residues long. The germline gives CDR1 SGHNT, CDR2 YYREEE (reference sequence). Trimming at V came to 3 bases and at J to 3 bases, leaving 5 bases not matched to a gene.